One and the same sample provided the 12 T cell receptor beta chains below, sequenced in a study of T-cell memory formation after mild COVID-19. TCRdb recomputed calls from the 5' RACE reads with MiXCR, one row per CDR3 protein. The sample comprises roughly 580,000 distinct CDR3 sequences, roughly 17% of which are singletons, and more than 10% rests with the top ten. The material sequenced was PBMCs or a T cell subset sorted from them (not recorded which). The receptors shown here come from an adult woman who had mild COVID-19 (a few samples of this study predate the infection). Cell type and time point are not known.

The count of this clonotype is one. The CDR3 nucleotides are TGTGCCAGCACCACGGGGGTAGGTGGAGCTTTCTTT. This sequence encodes CASTTGVGGAFF. The chain recombines TRBV5-6 with TRBJ1-1; possible D gene TRBD1, 5 bases. The ends were cut back, 6 bases at V and 10 bases at J, with 16 bases in the middle. The germline V gene has CDR1 SGHDT and CDR2 YYEEEE. This CDR3 region has 12 residues. Complete variable domain (other parts from reference TRBV5-6 and TRBJ1-1): DAGVTQSPTHLIKTRGQQVTLRCSPKSGHDTVSWYQQALGQGPQFIFQYYEEEERQRGNFPDRFSGHQFPNYSSELNVNALLLGDSALYLCASTTGVGGAFFGQGTRLTVV.

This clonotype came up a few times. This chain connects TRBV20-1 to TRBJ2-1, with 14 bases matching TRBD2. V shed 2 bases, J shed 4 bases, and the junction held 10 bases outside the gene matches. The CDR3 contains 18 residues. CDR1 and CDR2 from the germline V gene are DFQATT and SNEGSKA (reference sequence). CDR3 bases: TGCAGTGCTAGACGTCCCGGGACTAGCGGGGGTCGGTACAATGAGCAGTTCTTC. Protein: CSARRPGTSGGRYNEQFF.

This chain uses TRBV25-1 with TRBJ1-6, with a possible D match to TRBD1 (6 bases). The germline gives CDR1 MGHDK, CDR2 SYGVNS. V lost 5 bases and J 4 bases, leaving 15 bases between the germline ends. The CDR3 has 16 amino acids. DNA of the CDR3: TGTGCCAGCAGTCCTGCGGGGGGCCTGTATAATTCACCCCTCCACTTT. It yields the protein CASSPAGGLYNSPLHF.

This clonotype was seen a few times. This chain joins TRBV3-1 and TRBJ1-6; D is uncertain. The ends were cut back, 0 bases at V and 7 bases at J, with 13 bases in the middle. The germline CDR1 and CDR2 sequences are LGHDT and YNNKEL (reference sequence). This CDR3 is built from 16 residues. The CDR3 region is CASSQDEEIRNSPLHF. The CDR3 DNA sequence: TGTGCCAGCAGCCAAGATGAAGAGATAAGAAATTCACCCCTCCACTTT.

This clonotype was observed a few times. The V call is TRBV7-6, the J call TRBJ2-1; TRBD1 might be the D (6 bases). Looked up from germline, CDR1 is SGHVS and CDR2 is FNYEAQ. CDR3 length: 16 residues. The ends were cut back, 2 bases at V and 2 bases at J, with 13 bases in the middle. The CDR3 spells CASSLNPGTTYNEQFF. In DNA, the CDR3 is TGTGCCAGCAGCTTAAACCCCGGGACAACCTACAATGAGCAGTTCTTC.

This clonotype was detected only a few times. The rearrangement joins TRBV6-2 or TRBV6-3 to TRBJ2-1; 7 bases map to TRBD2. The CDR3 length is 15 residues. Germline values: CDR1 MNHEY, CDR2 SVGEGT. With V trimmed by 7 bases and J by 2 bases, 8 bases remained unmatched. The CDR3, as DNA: TGTGCCAGCACTAAGACGGGACTACCCTACAATGAGCAGTTCTTC. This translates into CASTKTGLPYNEQFF.

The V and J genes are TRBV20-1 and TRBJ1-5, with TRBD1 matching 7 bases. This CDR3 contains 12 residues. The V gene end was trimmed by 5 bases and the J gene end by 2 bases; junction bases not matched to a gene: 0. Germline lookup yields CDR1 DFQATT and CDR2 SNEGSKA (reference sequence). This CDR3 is CSAGQGNQPQHF. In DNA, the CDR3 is TGCAGTGCTGGACAGGGCAATCAGCCCCAGCATTTT.

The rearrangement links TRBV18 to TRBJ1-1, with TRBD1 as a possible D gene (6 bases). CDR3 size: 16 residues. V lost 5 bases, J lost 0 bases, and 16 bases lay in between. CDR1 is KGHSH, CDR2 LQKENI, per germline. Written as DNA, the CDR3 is TGTGCCAGCTCATCGCAGGGGCGTGGGATGAACACTGAAGCTTTCTTT. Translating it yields CASSSQGRGMNTEAFF.

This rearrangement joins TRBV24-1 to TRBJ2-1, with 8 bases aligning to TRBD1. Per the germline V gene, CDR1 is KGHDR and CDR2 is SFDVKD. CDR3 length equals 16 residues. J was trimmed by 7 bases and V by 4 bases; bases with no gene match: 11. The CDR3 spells CATSESDRGWVNEQFF. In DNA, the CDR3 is TGTGCCACCAGTGAATCAGACAGGGGTTGGGTAAATGAGCAGTTCTTC.

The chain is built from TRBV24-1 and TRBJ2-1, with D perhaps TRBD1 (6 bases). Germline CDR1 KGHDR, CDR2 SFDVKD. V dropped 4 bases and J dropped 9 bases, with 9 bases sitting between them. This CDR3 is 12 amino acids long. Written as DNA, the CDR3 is TGTGCCACCAGTGAAGGGACATTTGAGCAGTTCTTC. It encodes CATSEGTFEQFF.

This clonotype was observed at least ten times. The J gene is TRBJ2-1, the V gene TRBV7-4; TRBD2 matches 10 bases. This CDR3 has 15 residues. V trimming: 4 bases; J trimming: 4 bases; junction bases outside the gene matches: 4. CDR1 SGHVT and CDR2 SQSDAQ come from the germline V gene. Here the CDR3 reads CASSSLAGVYNEQFF. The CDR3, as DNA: TGTGCCAGCAGCTCGCTAGCGGGAGTATACAATGAGCAGTTCTTC.

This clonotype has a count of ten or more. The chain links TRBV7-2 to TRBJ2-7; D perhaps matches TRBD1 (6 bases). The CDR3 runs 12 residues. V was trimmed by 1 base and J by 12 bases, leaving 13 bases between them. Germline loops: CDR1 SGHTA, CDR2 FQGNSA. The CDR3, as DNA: TGTGCCAGCAGCTTAGGGCAGGGGCGCGTGTACTTC. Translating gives CASSLGQGRVYF. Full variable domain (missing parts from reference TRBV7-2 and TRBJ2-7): GAGVSQSPSNKVTEKGKDVELRCDPISGHTALYWYRQSLGQGLEFLIYFQGNSAPDKSGLPSDRFSAERTGGSVSTLTIQRTQQEDSAVYLCASSLGQGRVYFGPGTRLTVT.